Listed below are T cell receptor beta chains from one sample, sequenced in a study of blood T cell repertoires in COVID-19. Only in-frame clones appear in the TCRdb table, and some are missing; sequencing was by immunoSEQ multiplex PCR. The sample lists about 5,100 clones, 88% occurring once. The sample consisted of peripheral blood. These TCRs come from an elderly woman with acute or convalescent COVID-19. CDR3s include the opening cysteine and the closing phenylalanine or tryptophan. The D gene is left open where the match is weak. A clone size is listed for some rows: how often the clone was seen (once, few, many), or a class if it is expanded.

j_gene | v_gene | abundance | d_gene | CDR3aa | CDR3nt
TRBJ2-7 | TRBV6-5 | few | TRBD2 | CASRSGLAGPYEQYF | TGTGCCAGCAGATCGGGACTAGCGGGCCCCTACGAGCAGTACTTC
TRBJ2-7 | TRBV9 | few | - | CASSTRLAYEQYF | TGTGCCAGCAGCACCCGACTAGCCTACGAGCAGTACTTC
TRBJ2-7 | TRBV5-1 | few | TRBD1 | CASSLEPLGQGFSHEQYF | TGCGCCAGCAGCCTCGAACCCTTAGGACAGGGGTTTTCCCACGAGCAGTACTTC
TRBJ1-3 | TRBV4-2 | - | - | CASSQDLAGNTIYF | TGTGCCAGCAGCCAAGATCTCGCTGGAAACACCATATATTTT
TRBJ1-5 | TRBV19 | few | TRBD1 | CASSIPGGDQPQHF | TGTGCCAGTAGTATTCCAGGGGGAGATCAGCCCCAGCATTTT
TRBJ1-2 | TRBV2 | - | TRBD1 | CASSDRGQGPYTF | TGTGCCAGCAGTGACCGGGGACAGGGTCCCTACACCTTC
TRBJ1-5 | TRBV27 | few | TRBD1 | CASQRGTGGRDSNQPQHF | TGTGCCAGCCAAAGGGGGACAGGGGGCCGGGATAGCAATCAGCCCCAGCATTTT
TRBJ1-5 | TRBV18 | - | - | CASSPPSRGTDQPQHF | TGTGCCAGCTCACCACCGTCGAGGGGGACGGATCAGCCCCAGCATTTT
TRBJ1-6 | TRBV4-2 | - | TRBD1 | CASSQDGGGGPSGSPLHF | TGTGCCAGCAGCCAAGACGGAGGAGGGGGCCCCTCGGGATCACCCCTCCACTTT
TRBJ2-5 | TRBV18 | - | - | CASSPKNRGSDQETQYF | TGTGCCAGCTCACCAAAAAATAGGGGGTCGGACCAAGAGACCCAGTACTTC
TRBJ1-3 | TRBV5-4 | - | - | CAIETWTGIGNTIYF | TGTGCCATCGAAACTTGGACGGGGATAGGAAACACCATATATTTT
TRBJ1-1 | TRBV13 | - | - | CASSHGGTRNTEAFF | TGTGCCAGCAGCCATGGGGGGACCCGGAACACTGAAGCTTTCTTT
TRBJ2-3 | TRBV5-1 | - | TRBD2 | CASSFYGGAGTDTQYF | TGCGCCAGCAGCTTCTACGGGGGGGCGGGCACAGATACGCAGTATTTT
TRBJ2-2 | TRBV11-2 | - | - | CASSPPSGELFF | TGTGCCAGCAGCCCCCCATCCGGGGAGCTGTTTTTT
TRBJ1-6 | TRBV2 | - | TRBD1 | CASSVDRGNSPLHF | TGTGCCAGCAGTGTAGACAGGGGGAATTCACCCCTCCACTTT
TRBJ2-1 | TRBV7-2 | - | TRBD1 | CASSKTGAYYNEQFF | TGTGCCAGCAGCAAAACAGGGGCCTACTACAATGAGCAGTTCTTC
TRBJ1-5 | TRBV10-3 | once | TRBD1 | CAIRAGGGDQPQHF | TGTGCCATCAGGGCAGGGGGCGGCGATCAGCCCCAGCATTTT
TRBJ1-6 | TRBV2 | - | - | CASRAQGNSPLHF | TGTGCCAGCAGGGCCCAGGGCAATTCACCCCTCCACTTT
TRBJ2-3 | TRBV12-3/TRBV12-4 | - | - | CASEGPGWDTQYF | TGTGCCAGCGAAGGGCCGGGGTGGGATACGCAGTATTTT
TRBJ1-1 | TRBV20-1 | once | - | CSASSLRGGDTEAFF | TGCAGTGCTAGTAGTCTTCGGGGGGGGGACACTGAAGCTTTCTTT
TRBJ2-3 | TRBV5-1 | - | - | CASSRSGTSTDTQYF | TGCGCCAGCAGCCGATCCGGGACTAGCACAGATACGCAGTATTTT
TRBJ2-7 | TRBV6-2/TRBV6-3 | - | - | CASSYSPSSYEQYF | TGTGCCAGCAGTTACTCTCCCTCCTCCTACGAGCAGTACTTC
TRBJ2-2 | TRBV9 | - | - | CASSVGVRGTGELFF | TGTGCCAGCAGCGTAGGAGTAAGAGGCACCGGGGAGCTGTTTTTT
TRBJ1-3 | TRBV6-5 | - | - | CASTGGAPTTIYF | TGTGCCAGCACCGGGGGTGCCCCTACCACCATATATTTT
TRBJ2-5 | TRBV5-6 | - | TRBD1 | CASSLGQGMKTQYF | TGTGCCAGCAGCTTGGGACAGGGAATGAAGACCCAGTACTTC
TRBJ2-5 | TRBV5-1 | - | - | CASRLQGSQETQYF | TGCGCCAGCAGGCTTCAGGGGTCGCAGGAGACCCAGTACTTC
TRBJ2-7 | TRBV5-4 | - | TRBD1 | CASSPRPGQGFGNEQYF | TGTGCCAGCAGTCCGAGGCCGGGACAGGGGTTTGGGAACGAGCAGTACTTC
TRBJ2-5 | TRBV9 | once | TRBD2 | CASSVGGSGGETQYF | TGTGCCAGCAGCGTTGGGGGTAGCGGGGGAGAGACCCAGTACTTC
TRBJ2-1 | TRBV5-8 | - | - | CASSFGVQGAVYNEQFF | TGTGCCAGCAGCTTTGGAGTTCAAGGGGCTGTCTACAATGAGCAGTTCTTC
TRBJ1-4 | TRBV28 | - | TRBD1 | CASSTPGTGVEKLFF | TGTGCCAGCAGTACACCCGGGACAGGGGTTGAAAAACTGTTTTTT
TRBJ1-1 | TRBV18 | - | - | CASSPLLPSNTEAFF | TGTGCCAGCTCACCACTTCTACCGAGTAACACTGAAGCTTTCTTT
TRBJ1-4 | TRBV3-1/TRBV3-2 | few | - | CASSQARRVREKLFF | TGTGCCAGCAGCCAAGCTCGGAGGGTGAGAGAAAAACTGTTTTTT
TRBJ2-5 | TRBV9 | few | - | CASSPYSGLAETQYF | TGTGCCAGCAGCCCCTATTCAGGTTTAGCGGAGACCCAGTACTTC
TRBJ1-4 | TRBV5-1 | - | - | CASSLVSANEKLFF | TGCGCCAGCAGCTTGGTCAGCGCTAATGAAAAACTGTTTTTT
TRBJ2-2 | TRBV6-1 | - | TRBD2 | CASSELAGSAGTGELFF | TGTGCCAGCAGTGAACTAGCGGGGTCAGCGGGGACCGGGGAGCTGTTTTTT
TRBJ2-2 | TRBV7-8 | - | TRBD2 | CASSRGLAGNTGELFF | TGTGCCAGCAGCCGAGGACTAGCGGGGAACACCGGGGAGCTGTTTTTT
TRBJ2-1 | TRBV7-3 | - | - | CASSLYAGESNEQFF | TGTGCCAGCAGCTTATATGCCGGGGAGAGTAATGAGCAGTTCTTC
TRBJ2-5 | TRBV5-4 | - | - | CASSSGSQQETQYF | TGTGCCAGCAGCTCCGGGAGCCAACAAGAGACCCAGTACTTC
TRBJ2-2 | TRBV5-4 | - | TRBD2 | CASSTGGSTGELFF | TGTGCCAGCAGCACGGGAGGTTCCACCGGGGAGCTGTTTTTT
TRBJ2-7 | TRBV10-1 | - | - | CASKAGQSSYEQYF | TGCGCCAGTAAAGCAGGACAGTCTTCCTACGAGCAGTACTTC
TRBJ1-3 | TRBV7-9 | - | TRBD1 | CASAAGQPGNTIYF | TGTGCCAGCGCTGCGGGACAGCCGGGAAACACCATATATTTT
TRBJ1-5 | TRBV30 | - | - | CAWSVRRVGQPQHF | TGTGCCTGGAGTGTACGTCGGGTCGGGCAGCCCCAGCATTTT
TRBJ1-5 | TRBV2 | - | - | CASRRDSNQPQHF | TGTGCCAGCAGGCGGGACAGCAATCAGCCCCAGCATTTT
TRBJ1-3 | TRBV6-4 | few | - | CASRESSGNTIYF | TGTGCCAGCCGGGAGAGCTCTGGAAACACCATATATTTT
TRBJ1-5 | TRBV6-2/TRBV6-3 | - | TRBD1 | CASTPQPRETGWNQPQHF | TGTGCCAGCACCCCCCAGCCTAGGGAGACAGGGTGGAATCAGCCCCAGCATTTT
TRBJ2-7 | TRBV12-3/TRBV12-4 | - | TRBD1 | CASSFRQGHEQYF | TGTGCCAGCAGTTTCAGACAGGGGCACGAGCAGTACTTC
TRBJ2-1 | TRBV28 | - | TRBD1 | CASSHGTGFTYNEQFF | TGTGCCAGCAGTCACGGGACAGGGTTCACCTACAATGAGCAGTTCTTC
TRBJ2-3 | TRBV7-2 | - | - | CASSSGVGDTQYF | TGTGCCAGCAGCTCCGGGGTGGGAGATACGCAGTATTTT
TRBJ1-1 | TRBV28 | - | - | CASSSGNTEAFF | TGTGCCAGCAGTTCCGGGAACACTGAAGCTTTCTTT
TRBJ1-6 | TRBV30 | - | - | CAWRPRGRGDSPLHF | TGTGCCTGGAGGCCGCGGGGACGGGGGGATTCACCCCTCCACTTT
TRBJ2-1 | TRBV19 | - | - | CASNSGDTNNEQFF | TGTGCCAGTAACTCTGGCGACACCAACAATGAGCAGTTCTTC
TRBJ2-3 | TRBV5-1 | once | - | CASSIGTSGGADTQYF | TGCGCCAGCAGCATCGGGACGTCCGGGGGTGCAGATACGCAGTATTTT
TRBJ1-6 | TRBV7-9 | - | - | CASSPLPLENSPLHF | TGTGCCAGCAGCCCTCTACCTCTAGAGAATTCACCCCTCCACTTT